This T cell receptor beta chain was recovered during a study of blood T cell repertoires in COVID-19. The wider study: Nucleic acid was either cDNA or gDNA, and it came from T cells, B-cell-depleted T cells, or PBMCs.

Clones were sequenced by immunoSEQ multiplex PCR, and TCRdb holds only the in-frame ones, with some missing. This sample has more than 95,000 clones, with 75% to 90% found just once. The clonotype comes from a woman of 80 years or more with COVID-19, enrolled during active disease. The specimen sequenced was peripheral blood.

CDR3 protein: CASTLAGGTGELFF. In DNA, the CDR3 is TGTGCCAGCACACTAGCGGGAGGTACCGGGGAGCTGTTTTTT. The chain carries TRBV27 and TRBJ2-2; TRBD2 agrees at 12 bases. The CDR3 spans 14 residues. Germline V gene lookup returns CDR1 MNHEY and CDR2 SMNVEV (reference sequence). The ends lost 7 bases at V and 5 bases at J; junction bases unmatched: 2.